This entry features one T cell receptor (beta chain) sequence. The data stem from a study of blood T cell repertoires in COVID-19. Study-wide context: The study drew acute and convalescent COVID-19 samples from the United States, Italy and Spain. T cells, B-cell-depleted T cells, or PBMCs provided the cDNA or gDNA that served as material.

In the authors' workflow: Estimates of nucleated cell counts were drawn from the amplification of reference gene primers. Method: immunoSEQ multiplex PCR; TCRdb's copy keeps in-frame clones and lacks some. For V, J and clone size, that table is used; D and trimming come from the DNA. The data show 130,000 or so clones, just over 75% seen once. The TCR comes from a human donor in a cohort sampled during active COVID-19. Sequencing was done on a sample of peripheral blood.

The CDR3 loop is CASSSGGSTEAFF. The DNA of the CDR3 is TGTGCCAGCAGTTCGGGGGGGTCGACTGAAGCTTTCTTT. The chain recombines TRBV6-5 with TRBJ1-1, with D possibly TRBD1 on 5 matching bases. Trimming removed 4 bases at V and 5 bases at J, with 11 bases between. Germline values: CDR1 MNHEY, CDR2 SVGAGI. CDR3 length: 13 amino acids.